The sequence of this TCR beta chain was determined in a study of blood T cell repertoires in COVID-19. At the level of the study: Collection of acute and convalescent COVID-19 samples took place in the United States, Italy and Spain. From T cells, B-cell-depleted T cells, or PBMCs came the material, which was cDNA or gDNA.

This clone turned up a few times. Method: immunoSEQ multiplex PCR; TCRdb's copy keeps in-frame clones and lacks some. The sample carries around 54,000 clones, 90% recorded once. The receptor was derived from a human donor in a cohort sampled during active COVID-19. Sequenced sample: peripheral blood.

CDR3 in amino acids: CASSHQNLIQSYEQYF. Written as DNA, the CDR3 is TGTGCCAGCAGCCACCAAAATCTAATACAGTCTTACGAGCAGTACTTC. The chain recombines TRBV7-9 with TRBJ2-7; no definite D call. Germline V gene data show CDR1 as SEHNR and CDR2 as FQNEAQ (reference sequence). This CDR3 contains 16 residues. Trimming pared 5 bases from V and 4 bases from J, leaving 21 bases between.